These 7 T cell receptor beta chains were sequenced from one sample in a study of blood T cell repertoires in COVID-19. TCRdb's copy holds only in-frame clones and misses some; the assay was immunoSEQ multiplex PCR. Seen here are roughly 290,000 clones, roughly 90% observed once, and the top ten hold about 7%. The sequenced sample was peripheral blood. These TCRs come from a woman aged 25 to 45 with COVID-19, enrolled during active disease.

The chain employs TRBV28 and TRBJ2-7, with 8 bases that match TRBD1. The CDR3 runs 15 residues. Germline values: CDR1 MDHEN, CDR2 SYDVKM. V lost 4 bases, J lost 2 bases, and 7 bases stayed unmatched. The DNA for the CDR3 is TGTGCCAGCAGTTCCGACAGGGGTTTCCCCTACGAGCAGTACTTC. It translates to CASSSDRGFPYEQYF.

The V gene is TRBV15, the J gene TRBJ1-4; weak D call: TRBD1 (5 bases). Trimming removed 3 bases at V and 4 bases at J, with 9 bases between. CDR1 is LNHNV and CDR2 is YYDKDF in the germline V gene (reference sequence). This CDR3 is 14 amino acids long. The DNA for the CDR3 is TGTGCCACCAGCAGGAAGACAGATAATGAAAAACTGTTTTTT. Its translation is CATSRKTDNEKLFF.

This clone appeared once. This chain connects TRBV11-2 to TRBJ1-4; D not certain. Germline V gene lookup returns CDR1 SGHAT and CDR2 FQNNGV. This CDR3 region has 14 residues. V was shortened by 0 bases and J by 5 bases, with 7 bases between the two germline ends. CDR3 in amino acids: CASSLDLENEKLFF. The CDR3 bases are TGTGCCAGCAGCTTAGATCTGGAGAATGAAAAACTGTTTTTT.

V and J are TRBV18 and TRBJ1-3, with 10 bases aligning to TRBD1. V was pared by 5 bases and J by 2 bases, with 6 bases of the junction left unmatched. Germline lookup yields CDR1 KGHSH and CDR2 LQKENI. The CDR3 loop spans 16 amino acids. For the CDR3, the DNA is TGTGCCAGCTCAAAGGACAGGGGGAACACTGGAAACACCATATATTTT. Translating gives CASSKDRGNTGNTIYF. Using reference TRBV18 and TRBJ1-3 for the parts outside the CDR3, the full variable domain is NAGVMQNPRHLVRRRGQEARLRCSPMKGHSHVYWYRQLPEEGLKFMVYLQKENIIDESGMPKERFSAEFPKEGPSILRIQQVVRGDSAAYFCASSKDRGNTGNTIYFGEGSWLTVV.

The chain carries TRBV5-8 and TRBJ1-1, with unresolved D. This CDR3 is 14 amino acids long. Germline V lookup: CDR1 SGHTS, CDR2 YDEGEE. Trimming pared 2 bases from V and 1 base from J, leaving 9 bases between. CDR3 amino acids: CASSFETANTEAFF. CDR3 DNA sequence: TGTGCCAGCAGCTTTGAAACAGCGAACACTGAAGCTTTCTTT.

The chain links TRBV5-1 to TRBJ2-3; D call uncertain. Germline V gene data show CDR1 as SGHRS and CDR2 as YFSETQ. CDR3 length: 12 residues. V was trimmed by 3 bases and J by 5 bases, leaving 7 bases between them. The CDR3 DNA is TGCGCCAGCAGCTCGTCCAGAGATACGCAGTATTTT. It translates to CASSSSRDTQYF.

The rearrangement links TRBV6-6 to TRBJ2-2; no firm D call. V dropped 2 bases and J dropped 7 bases, with 5 bases sitting between them. In germline, CDR1 is MNHNY, CDR2 SVGAGI (reference sequence). The CDR3 consists of 12 residues. The CDR3 DNA follows: TGTGCCAGCAGTTACATCATCGGGGAGCTGTTTTTT. Amino acids: CASSYIIGELFF.